The next 20 T cell receptor beta chains were all read from a single sample in a study of tumor and adjacent non-tumor tissue in lung cancer. RNA was extracted from bulk tissue without any cell sorting. This non-tumor lung sample came from over 3 cm beyond the tumor edge. Three rounds of nested PCR, following a modified ARM-PCR protocol, produced the TCRbeta library. TCRdb re-derived calls from the multiplex PCR reads in MiXCR, one entry per CDR3 protein. Of approximately 79,000 distinct CDR3 sequences in the sample, 76% were seen once. Material for sequencing was distant non-tumor lung tissue. Source of these receptors: a man aged 70-80 years with non-small cell lung cancer.

This clonotype was observed a handful of times. A much bigger clone sits one base away, suggesting this may be a read error. The chain employs TRBV21-1 and TRBJ2-5; the listed D gene, TRBD2, was not tested against the DNA. TRBV21-1 is a known pseudogene. The CDR3 has 16 residues. CDR3 in DNA: TGTGCCAGCAGCAAAGCCAGCGGGAGGAGCCCAGAGACCCAGTACTTC. Its protein product is CASSKASGRSPETQYF.

As for this clonotype: The junction differs from germline at one of its ends, possibly a read error. The gene calls are TRBV6-2 or TRBV6-3 and TRBJ2-3; TRBD2 is a possible D gene (5 bases). CDR3 size: 10 residues. The germline V gene has CDR1 MNHEY and CDR2 SVGEGT. CDR3 residues: CARGADKQYF. For the CDR3, the DNA is TGTGCAAGAGGAGCGGATAAGCAGTATTTT.

With regard to this clonotype: This may come from a read error, since a much larger clone is one base off. The chain couples TRBV12-3 or TRBV12-4 to TRBJ1-2; TRBD1 might be the D (6 bases). The CDR3 extends over 15 amino acids. In DNA, the CDR3 is TGTTCCAGCAGTCCGGCCGGGACACCAAACTATGGCTACACCTTC. Protein sequence: CSSSPAGTPNYGYTF.

Comment on this clonotype: A much larger clonotype is one base distant, so this may be a read error. V usage is TRBV25-1 and J usage is TRBJ2-1; 10 bases align to TRBD2. Trimming took 3 bases from V and 7 from J; bases not matched to a gene: 3. This CDR3 has 14 amino acids. Germline CDR1 is MGHDK and CDR2 is SYGVNS. The CDR3 region has the DNA TGTGCCAGCAGTGACGCTAGCGGGAGAAATGAGCAGTTCTTC. Its translation is CASSDASGRNEQFF.

About this clonotype: A much larger clone sits a single nucleotide away, making a read error possible. This chain links TRBV30 with TRBJ1-5; no firm D call. The germline V gene encodes CDR1 GTSNPN and CDR2 SVGIG (reference sequence). This CDR3 is 13 amino acids long. V was clipped by 2 bases and J by 5 bases, with 10 bases between them. The CDR3 spells CAWSNSGDQPQHF. The CDR3 nucleotides read TGTGCCTGGAGTAATAGCGGTGATCAGCCCCAGCATTTT.

On this clonotype: The junction and the germline gene differ at one end; a read error may be behind it. V and J are TRBV11-2 and TRBJ2-3, with a weak D call TRBD2 (6 bases). Germline CDR1 is SGHAT and CDR2 is FQNNGV. This CDR3 has 15 amino acids. CDR3 DNA: TGTGCCAACAGCTTAGATTGGGGGGATACAGATACGCAGTATTTT. Translated, it gives CANSLDWGDTDTQYF.

This chain connects TRBV6-1 to TRBJ2-1; 9 nucleotides match TRBD1. Germline assignment: CDR1 MNHNS and CDR2 SASEGT. This CDR3 spans 15 amino acids. V trimming: 9 bases; J trimming: 8 bases; junction bases outside the gene matches: 14. Here the CDR3 reads CARRYRDREYDEQFF. The CDR3 nucleotides are TGTGCCAGGAGGTACCGGGACAGGGAGTATGATGAGCAGTTCTTC.

The chain carries TRBV28 and TRBJ1-1; 9 bases align to TRBD1. The CDR3 length is 16 residues. The germline gives CDR1 MDHEN, CDR2 SYDVKM. The CDR3 sequence is CVTLGDLTGGNTEAFF. The CDR3 DNA sequence: TGTGTCACCCTAGGGGACCTGACAGGGGGAAACACTGAAGCTTTCTTT.

Worth noting for this clonotype: A read error may account for a junction end that differs from germline. V and J are TRBV11-2 and TRBJ2-2, with 7 bases matching TRBD1. CDR3 size: 16 residues. Germline V gene sequence: CDR1 SGHAT, CDR2 FQNNGV. In nucleotides, the CDR3 is TGTGCCAGCAGCTTAGTGGACACAGGGGTTTCCGGGGAATTGTTTTTC. It yields the protein CASSLVDTGVSGELFF.

Of note for this clonotype: The CDR3 carries no conserved terminal phenylalanine or tryptophan, so it likely arises from a read error. This chain links TRBV29-1 with TRBJ2-3; TRBD2 matches at 7 bases. Germline V gives CDR1 SQVTM, CDR2 ANQGSEA. V shed 6 bases and J 0 bases; nucleotides not matched to a gene: 12. This CDR3 is 16 amino acids long. The CDR3 bases are TGCAGCGTAGCCGGGACTAACGGGGGTAGCACAGATACGCAGTATTAT. Translated, it gives CSVAGTNGGSTDTQYY.

This clonotype has a single count. V is TRBV6-6 and J is TRBJ1-1; 7 nucleotides align to TRBD1. This CDR3 region has 13 residues. Germline trimming cut 10 bases from V and 5 bases from J; bases unmatched to any gene: 10. Germline V gene data show CDR1 as MNHNY and CDR2 as SVGAGI (reference sequence). For the CDR3, the DNA is TGTGCCAACAGGCCGACAGGGTATACTGAAGCTTTCTTT. Its translation: CANRPTGYTEAFF.

Notes on this clonotype: This may be a read error: a much more frequent sequence differs by one nucleotide. This chain uses TRBV12-3 or TRBV12-4 with TRBJ1-1, with TRBD1 identical over 7 bases. The CDR3 sequence is 13 residues long. This CDR3 is CVSSRGIHTEAFF. The CDR3 nucleotides read TGTGTCAGCAGCAGGGGGATACACACTGAAGCTTTCTTT.

A word on this clonotype: One junction end disagrees with the germline gene, perhaps due to a read error. This chain joins TRBV4-2 and TRBJ1-1, with D unresolved. Germline CDR1 is LGHNA and CDR2 is YNFKEQ. CDR3 length equals 14 residues. CDR3 sequence reads: CASSLDQTTGKSFF. In DNA form, the CDR3 reads TGTGCCAGCAGCCTCGACCAAACGACCGGAAAATCTTTCTTC.

To note about this clonotype: Just one base apart from a much larger clone, this may be a read error. Because the CDR3 is missing its conserved closing phenylalanine or tryptophan, this is likely a read error. CDR3 residues: CASSWGGSSYEQYL. As DNA, the CDR3 is TGTGCCAGCAGCTGGGGGGGGTCCTCCTACGAGCAGTACCTC. The gene calls are TRBV5-6 and TRBJ2-7; 7 bases map to TRBD2. Germline assignment: CDR1 SGHDT and CDR2 YYEEEE. V was clipped by 3 bases and J by 0 bases; unmatched bases: 3. The CDR3 runs to 14 residues.

This clonotype was observed a single time. Sequence at one end of the junction differs from germline and may be a read error. The chain links TRBV6-1 to TRBJ2-5; D unresolved. The CDR3 loop spans 13 amino acids. Germline-derived CDR1 and CDR2 are MNHNS and SASEGT. DNA of the CDR3: TGTGCCAGCAGCGTATACAGCCAAGATACCCAGTACTTC. Residues: CASSVYSQDTQYF.

There are a few counts of this clonotype. This may be a read error, as it is one base from a much larger clone. The chain uses TRBV10-3 and TRBJ1-5, with 9 nucleotides matching TRBD1. This CDR3 region has 14 residues. The germline V gene encodes CDR1 ENHRY and CDR2 SYGVKD. The CDR3 loop is CAISSGTGNQPRHF. The DNA of the CDR3 is TGTGCCATCAGTTCCGGGACAGGGAACCAGCCCCGGCATTTT.

This clonotype was recorded only once. Compared with germline, one end of the junction differs, possibly owing to a read error. V usage is TRBV29-1 and J usage is TRBJ1-2; unclear D gene. Germline V gene sequence: CDR1 SQVTM, CDR2 ANQGSEA. The CDR3 is 16 residues long. The CDR3 sequence is CSVVPYQSSGEDVYTF. CDR3 coding DNA: TGCAGCGTTGTCCCCTATCAATCCTCGGGAGAAGATGTGTACACCTTT.

This clonotype was observed many times. This chain links TRBV5-1 with TRBJ2-7, with 12 bases aligning to TRBD2. This CDR3 is built from 14 residues. V trimming: 4 bases; J trimming: 6 bases; junction bases outside the gene matches: 5. Germline lookup yields CDR1 SGHRS and CDR2 YFSETQ. The chain's CDR3 is CASSPGLAGTEQYF. The CDR3 DNA reads as TGCGCCAGCAGCCCCGGACTAGCGGGGACCGAGCAGTACTTC.

V and J are TRBV24-1 and TRBJ1-5; 7 nucleotides match TRBD1. This CDR3 region has 18 residues. After removal of 4 bases from V and 10 bases from J, the junction contained 21 bases not matched to a gene. Germline V lookup: CDR1 KGHDR, CDR2 SFDVKD. CDR3 sequence (DNA): TGTGCCACCAGTGACGGACAGGTAAAGCCCCACCAAGTGCACCCCCAGCATTTT. Encoded protein: CATSDGQVKPHQVHPQHF.

Comment on this clonotype: Mismatch with germline at one junction end may stem from a read error. The V gene is TRBV11-2, the J gene TRBJ2-7, with 7 bases fitting TRBD1. The CDR3 spans 15 residues. From germline, CDR1 is SGHAT and CDR2 FQNNGV. The CDR3, as DNA: TGTGCCAGCAACCCAGTGAGGGGGCCGACCTATGAGCAGTACTTC. Protein sequence: CASNPVRGPTYEQYF.